This T cell receptor (beta chain) was obtained from a study of T-cell reconstitution after alpha-beta-depleted transplantation in children. The TCRbeta library incorporated unique molecular identifiers. Via MiXCR, TCRdb re-called the PCR reads, giving one row per CDR3 protein. Of some 300,000 distinct CDR3 sequences listed, around 10% are singletons. Germline V gives CDR1 MGHRA, CDR2 YSYEKL. The CDR3 covers 14 residues. The V and J ends lost 6 bases and 5 bases respectively, with 14 bases between them. The TCR was taken from a human donor who donated a stem cell graft to a child with acute lymphoblastic leukemia. This sample comprised PBMCs from the stem cell graft donor, obtained from the stem cell graft. This chain uses TRBV4-1 with TRBJ2-1; maybe TRBD2 (5 bases). DNA for the CDR3: TGCGCCAGCAGTCCCTACGGACTGAACAATGAGCAGTTCTTC. Protein: CASSPYGLNNEQFF.